A single sample is the source of the 17 T cell receptor beta chains below, sequenced in a study of blood T cell repertoires in COVID-19. The table came from immunoSEQ multiplex PCR; TCRdb's copy has only in-frame clones and leaves some out. The sample yields around 150,000 clones, 60% to 85% seen once. The sample comprised peripheral blood. The receptors were sampled from a middle-aged man with active or convalescent COVID-19.

This chain connects TRBV5-4 to TRBJ1-1; TRBD1 might be the D (5 bases). CDR1 and CDR2 from the germline V gene are SGHNT and YYREEE (reference sequence). The CDR3 runs 15 residues. V shed 6 bases and J shed 4 bases, with 19 bases lying between them. The CDR3, as DNA: TGTGCCAGCACTCTTGGGGGGTGGGAAAGCACTGAAGCTTTCTTT. Encoded protein: CASTLGGWESTEAFF.

The J gene is TRBJ1-2, the V gene TRBV6-1; the D is unclear. V was cut by 0 bases and J by 4 bases, with 12 bases left in between. CDR1 MNHNS and CDR2 SASEGT come from the germline V gene. The CDR3 is 15 residues long. The CDR3 DNA sequence: TGTGCCAGCAGTGAAGCTCCGGGATCAGGCTATGGCTACACCTTC. Its translation is CASSEAPGSGYGYTF.

The genes are TRBV3-1 (or the pseudogene TRBV3-2) and TRBJ2-7; 16 bases are shared with TRBD2. V lost 4 bases and J lost 3; bases outside the gene matches: 3. The CDR3 sequence is 16 residues long. Germline V CDR1 and CDR2: LGHDT, YNNKEL (reference sequence). This CDR3 reads CASSRGTSGRGYEQYF. CDR3 in DNA: TGTGCCAGCAGCCGTGGGACTAGCGGGAGGGGCTACGAGCAGTACTTC.

The rearrangement joins TRBV27 to TRBJ2-1; 7 bases map to TRBD2. CDR1 is MNHEY and CDR2 is SMNVEV in the germline V gene (reference sequence). Trimming removed 5 bases from V and 2 bases from J; junction bases left unmatched: 6. This CDR3 contains 15 residues. CDR3 nucleotide sequence: TGTGCCAGCAGTCGAATCGGGACTACCTACAATGAGCAGTTCTTC. It yields the protein CASSRIGTTYNEQFF.

A few counts support this clone. V and J are TRBV27 and TRBJ2-3; D perhaps matches TRBD2 (6 bases). From germline, CDR1 is MNHEY and CDR2 SMNVEV (reference sequence). This CDR3 has 16 amino acids. V gave up 0 bases and J gave up 2 bases, with 12 bases separating them. As DNA, the CDR3 is TGTGCCAGCAGTTTATCGTGGGCTAGCGTCACAGATACGCAGTATTTT. It yields the protein CASSLSWASVTDTQYF.

The chain is built from TRBV29-1 and TRBJ1-6, with D unclear. This CDR3 is built from 13 residues. V was pared by 3 bases and J by 6 bases, with 9 bases between. Germline CDR1 and CDR2: SQVTM and ANQGSEA. The CDR3 nucleotides are TGCAGCGTTGATTGGCGGTTTAATTCACCCCTCCACTTT. Translated, it gives CSVDWRFNSPLHF.

A remark on this clone: It may be a read error: a sequence one base away is much more abundant. The chain recombines TRBV5-1 with TRBJ2-1, with 7 nucleotides matching TRBD1. Trimming cost V 2 bases and J 4 bases; bases outside gene matches: 3. Germline loops: CDR1 SGHRS, CDR2 YFSETQ. The CDR3 length is 14 residues. The chain's CDR3 is CASSFRDSYNEQFF. DNA for the CDR3: TGCGCCAGCAGCTTCCGGGACAGTTACAATGAGCAGTTCTTC.

The rearrangement joins TRBV7-8 to TRBJ1-1, with D possibly matching TRBD1 (5 bases). The CDR3 sequence is 14 residues long. V lost 5 bases to trimming and J lost 3 bases, with 13 bases between them. CDR1 is SGHVS and CDR2 is FQNEAQ in the germline V gene. CDR3 DNA: TGTGCCAGCAGCAGCAGGGTCGTCGACACTGAAGCTTTCTTT. Translation: CASSSRVVDTEAFF.

V usage is TRBV28 and J usage is TRBJ1-5; tentative D call: TRBD1 (5 bases). V lost 7 bases, J lost 0 bases, and 13 bases lay in between. Germline V gene lookup returns CDR1 MDHEN and CDR2 SYDVKM. This CDR3 is 15 amino acids long. The CDR3 coding sequence is TGTGCCAGCACCGGACAAGTTTATAGCAATCAGCCCCAGCATTTT. It is translated as CASTGQVYSNQPQHF.

The genes are TRBV18 and TRBJ2-2, with D unclear. CDR1 is KGHSH, CDR2 LQKENI, per germline. The CDR3 runs to 12 residues. V was trimmed by 0 bases and J by 8 bases, leaving 4 bases between them. CDR3 nucleotides: TGTGCCAGCTCACCACCGACAGGGGAGCTGTTTTTT. Amino acid sequence: CASSPPTGELFF.

This rearrangement joins TRBV10-3 to TRBJ1-1; D might be TRBD1 (6 bases). The V end lost 2 bases, the J end lost 4 bases, and 11 bases lay between the germline ends. The germline V gene has CDR1 ENHRY and CDR2 SYGVKD. This CDR3 has 14 residues. As DNA, the CDR3 is TGTGCCATCAGTGAGACAGGGATGGGCACTGAAGCTTTCTTT. Translating it yields CAISETGMGTEAFF.

In this sample, this clone turned up once. The CDR3 nucleotides are TGTGCCAGCAGCCAAGCAGGGGGCCCTGGGGCCAACGTCCTGACTTTC. Amino acid sequence: CASSQAGGPGANVLTF. The chain recombines TRBV14 with TRBJ2-6; TRBD1 aligns across 8 bases. There are 16 residues in the CDR3. The J segment lost 2 bases and the V segment lost 1 base, leaving 1 base of the junction unmatched. CDR1 is SGHDN, CDR2 FVKESK, per germline.

This clone was detected many times. The chain links TRBV6-2 or TRBV6-3 to TRBJ1-2, with 7 bases fitting TRBD1. Germline V gene lookup returns CDR1 MNHEY and CDR2 SVGEGT. The CDR3 totals 17 residues. With 2 bases clipped from V and 3 bases from J, the junction kept 12 bases outside the gene matches. The CDR3 sequence is CASSYPTPDRSHYGYTF. The CDR3 bases are TGTGCCAGCAGTTACCCTACCCCGGACAGGAGTCACTATGGCTACACCTTC.

The chain has TRBV28 and TRBJ2-1, with TRBD2 matching 8 bases. CDR1 is MDHEN, CDR2 SYDVKM, per germline. V trimming: 3 bases; J trimming: 10 bases; junction bases outside the gene matches: 14. The CDR3 contains 16 residues. CDR3 nucleotide sequence: TGTGCCAGCAGTTTTGGGGTTAGCGGGAAGCGGGGCGAGCAGTTCTTC. It specifies CASSFGVSGKRGEQFF.

V usage is TRBV4-1 and J usage is TRBJ2-3, with D unresolved. Trimming cost V 2 bases and J 3 bases, with 9 bases left between them. CDR1 is MGHRA, CDR2 YSYEKL, per germline. The CDR3 spans 14 residues. This chain's CDR3 is CASSQRLGTDTQYF. The CDR3 DNA is TGCGCCAGCAGCCAAAGACTCGGGACAGATACGCAGTATTTT.

V usage is TRBV3-1 (or the pseudogene TRBV3-2) and J usage is TRBJ2-7; 12 bases are shared with TRBD2. Trimming took 10 bases from V and 0 from J; bases not matched to a gene: 4. From germline, CDR1 is LGHDT and CDR2 YNNKEL (reference sequence). CDR3 length equals 14 residues. The CDR3 sequence is CATRTSGASYEQYF. The CDR3 region has the DNA TGTGCCACCCGGACTAGCGGGGCCTCCTACGAGCAGTACTTC.

The chain couples TRBV7-2 to TRBJ1-1; D is possibly TRBD1 (5 bases). The CDR3 contains 17 residues. V lost 2 bases and J lost 5, with 21 bases in between. Germline loops: CDR1 SGHTA, CDR2 FQGNSA. The CDR3 region is CASSLRRTGVGQTEAFF. DNA for the CDR3: TGTGCCAGCAGCTTAAGGCGTACGGGAGTGGGGCAAACTGAAGCTTTCTTT.